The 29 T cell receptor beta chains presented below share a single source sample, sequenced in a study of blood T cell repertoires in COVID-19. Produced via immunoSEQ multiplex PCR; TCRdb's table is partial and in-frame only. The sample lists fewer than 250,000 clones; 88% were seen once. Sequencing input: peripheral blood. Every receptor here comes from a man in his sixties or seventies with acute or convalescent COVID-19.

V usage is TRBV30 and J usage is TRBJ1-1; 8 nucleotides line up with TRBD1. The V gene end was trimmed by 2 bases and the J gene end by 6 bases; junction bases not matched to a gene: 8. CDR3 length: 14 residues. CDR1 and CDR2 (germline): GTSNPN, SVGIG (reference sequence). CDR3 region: CAWSTGTGASEAFF. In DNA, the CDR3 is TGTGCCTGGAGTACCGGGACAGGCGCTTCTGAAGCTTTCTTT.

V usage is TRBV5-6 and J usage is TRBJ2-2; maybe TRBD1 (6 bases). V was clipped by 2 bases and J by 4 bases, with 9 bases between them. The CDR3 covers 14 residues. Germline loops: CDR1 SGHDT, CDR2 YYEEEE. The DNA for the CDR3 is TGTGCCAGCAGCTTCGACAGGTTCACCGGGGAGCTGTTTTTT. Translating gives CASSFDRFTGELFF.

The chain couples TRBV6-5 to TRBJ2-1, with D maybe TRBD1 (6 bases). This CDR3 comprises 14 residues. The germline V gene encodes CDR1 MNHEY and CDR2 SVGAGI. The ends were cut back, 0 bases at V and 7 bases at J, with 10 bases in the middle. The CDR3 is CASSYSGRGNEQFF. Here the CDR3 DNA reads TGTGCCAGCAGTTACTCGGGCAGGGGTAATGAGCAGTTCTTC.

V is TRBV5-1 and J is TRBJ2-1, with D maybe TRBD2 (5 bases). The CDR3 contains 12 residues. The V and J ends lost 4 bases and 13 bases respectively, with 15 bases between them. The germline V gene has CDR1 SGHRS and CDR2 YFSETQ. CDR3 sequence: CASSPSEVEQFF. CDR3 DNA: TGCGCCAGCAGCCCCTCGGAGGTAGAACAGTTCTTC. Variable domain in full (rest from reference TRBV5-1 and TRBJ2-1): KAGVTQTPRYLIKTRGQQVTLSCSPISGHRSVSWYQQTPGQGLQFLFEYFSETQRNKGNFPGRFSGRQFSNSRSEMNVSTLELGDSALYLCASSPSEVEQFFGPGTRLTVL.

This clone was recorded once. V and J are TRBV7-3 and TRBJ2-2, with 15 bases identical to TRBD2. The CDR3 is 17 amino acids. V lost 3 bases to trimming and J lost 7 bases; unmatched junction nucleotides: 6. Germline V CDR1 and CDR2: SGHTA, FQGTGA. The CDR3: CASSFTGLAGGGGELFF. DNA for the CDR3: TGTGCCAGCAGCTTCACGGGACTAGCGGGAGGAGGCGGGGAGCTGTTTTTT.

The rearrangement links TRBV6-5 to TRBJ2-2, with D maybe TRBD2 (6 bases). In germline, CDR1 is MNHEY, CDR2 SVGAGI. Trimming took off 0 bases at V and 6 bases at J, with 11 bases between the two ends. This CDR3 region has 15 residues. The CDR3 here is CASSYSITGAGELFF. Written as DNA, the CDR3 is TGTGCCAGCAGTTACTCGATTACGGGGGCCGGGGAGCTGTTTTTT.

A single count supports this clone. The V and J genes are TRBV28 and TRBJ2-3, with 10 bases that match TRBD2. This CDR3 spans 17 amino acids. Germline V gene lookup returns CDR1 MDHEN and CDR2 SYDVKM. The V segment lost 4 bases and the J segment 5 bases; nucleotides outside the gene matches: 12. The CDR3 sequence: CASSSIGAGGPVDTQYF. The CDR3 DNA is TGTGCCAGCAGTTCCATAGGAGCGGGAGGGCCGGTAGATACGCAGTATTTT.

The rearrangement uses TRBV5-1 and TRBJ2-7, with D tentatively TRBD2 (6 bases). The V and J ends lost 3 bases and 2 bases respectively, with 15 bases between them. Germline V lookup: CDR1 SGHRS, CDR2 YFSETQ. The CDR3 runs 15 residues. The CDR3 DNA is TGCGCCAGCAGCTCCGGAGGGTCGAAAGCCTACGAGCAGTACTTC. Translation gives CASSSGGSKAYEQYF.

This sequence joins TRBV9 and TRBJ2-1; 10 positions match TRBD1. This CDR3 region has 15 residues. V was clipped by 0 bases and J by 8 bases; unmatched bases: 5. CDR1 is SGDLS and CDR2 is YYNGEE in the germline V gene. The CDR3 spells CASSVGRQGAHEQFF. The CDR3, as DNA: TGTGCCAGCAGCGTAGGCCGACAGGGGGCTCATGAGCAGTTCTTC. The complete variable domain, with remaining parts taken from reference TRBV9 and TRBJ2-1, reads DSGVTQTPKHLITATGQRVTLRCSPRSGDLSVYWYQQSLDQGLQFLIQYYNGEERAKGNILERFSAQQFPDLHSELNLSSLELGDSALYFCASSVGRQGAHEQFFGPGTRLTVL.

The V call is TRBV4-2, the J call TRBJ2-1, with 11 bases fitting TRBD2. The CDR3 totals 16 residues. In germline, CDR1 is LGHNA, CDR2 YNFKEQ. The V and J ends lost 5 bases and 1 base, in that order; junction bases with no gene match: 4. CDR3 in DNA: TGTGCCAGCAGCGACAGACTAGCGGGGTCCTACAATGAGCAGTTCTTC. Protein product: CASSDRLAGSYNEQFF.

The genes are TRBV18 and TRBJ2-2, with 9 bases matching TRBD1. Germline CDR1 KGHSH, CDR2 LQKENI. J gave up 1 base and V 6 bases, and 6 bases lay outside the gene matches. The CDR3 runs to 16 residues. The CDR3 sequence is CASSWGQGRNTGELFF. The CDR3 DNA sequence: TGTGCCAGCTCCTGGGGACAGGGTCGGAACACCGGGGAGCTGTTTTTT.

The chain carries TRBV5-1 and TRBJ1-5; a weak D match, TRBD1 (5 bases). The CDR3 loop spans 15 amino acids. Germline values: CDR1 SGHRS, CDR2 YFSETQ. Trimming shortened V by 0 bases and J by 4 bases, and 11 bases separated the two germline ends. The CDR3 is CASSLEGAENQPQHF. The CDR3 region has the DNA TGCGCCAGCAGCTTGGAAGGGGCCGAAAATCAGCCCCAGCATTTT.

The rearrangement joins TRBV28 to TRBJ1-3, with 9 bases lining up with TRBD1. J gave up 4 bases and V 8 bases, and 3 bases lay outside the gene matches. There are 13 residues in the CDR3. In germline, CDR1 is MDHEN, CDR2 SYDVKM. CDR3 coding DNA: TGTGCCAGCCGAGACAGGGGGGGAAACACCATATATTTT. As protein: CASRDRGGNTIYF.

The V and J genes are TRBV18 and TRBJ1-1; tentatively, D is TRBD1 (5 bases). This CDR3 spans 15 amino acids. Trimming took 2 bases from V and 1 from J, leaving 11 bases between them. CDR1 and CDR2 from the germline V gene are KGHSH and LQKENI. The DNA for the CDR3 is TGTGCCAGCTCACCAGGTTGGGGCCCGAACACTGAAGCTTTCTTT. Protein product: CASSPGWGPNTEAFF.

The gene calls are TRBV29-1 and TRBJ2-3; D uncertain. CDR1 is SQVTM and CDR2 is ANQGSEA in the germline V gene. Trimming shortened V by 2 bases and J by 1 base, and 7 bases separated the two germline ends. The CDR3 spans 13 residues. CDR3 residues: CSVESQGTDTQYF. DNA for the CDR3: TGCAGCGTTGAAAGCCAGGGCACAGATACGCAGTATTTT.

The CDR3 loop reads CASSTLSSARETQYF. CDR3 sequence (DNA): TGTGCCAGCAGCACCCTCAGTAGCGCAAGGGAGACCCAGTACTTC. The gene calls are TRBV5-6 and TRBJ2-5; D might be TRBD2 (5 bases). The CDR3 is 15 amino acids. CDR1 is SGHDT, CDR2 YYEEEE, per germline. Trimming took 4 bases from V and 5 from J, leaving 18 bases between them.

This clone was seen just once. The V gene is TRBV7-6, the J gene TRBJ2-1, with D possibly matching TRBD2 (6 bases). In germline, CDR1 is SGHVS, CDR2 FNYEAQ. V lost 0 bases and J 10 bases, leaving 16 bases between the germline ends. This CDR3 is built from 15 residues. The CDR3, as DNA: TGTGCCAGCAGCTTAGCGAGGGCCGGCGGGAACGAGCAGTTCTTC. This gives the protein CASSLARAGGNEQFF.

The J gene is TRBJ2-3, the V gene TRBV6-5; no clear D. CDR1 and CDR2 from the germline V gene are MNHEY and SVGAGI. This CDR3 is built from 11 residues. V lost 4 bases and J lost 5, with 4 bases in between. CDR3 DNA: TGTGCCAGCAGTTTTCAAGATACGCAGTATTTT. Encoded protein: CASSFQDTQYF.

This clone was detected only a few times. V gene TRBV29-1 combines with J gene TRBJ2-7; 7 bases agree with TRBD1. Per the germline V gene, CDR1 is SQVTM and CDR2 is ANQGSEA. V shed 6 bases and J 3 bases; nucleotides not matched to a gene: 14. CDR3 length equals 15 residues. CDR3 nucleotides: TGCAGCGTCTTAAGGGGGCCAGGGGGTATCTACGAGCAGTACTTC. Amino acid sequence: CSVLRGPGGIYEQYF.

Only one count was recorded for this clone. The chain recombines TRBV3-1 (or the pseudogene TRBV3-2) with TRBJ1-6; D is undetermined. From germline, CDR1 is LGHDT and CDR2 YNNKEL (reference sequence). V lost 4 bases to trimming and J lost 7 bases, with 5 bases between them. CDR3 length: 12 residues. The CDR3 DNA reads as TGTGCCAGCAGCCGGGAGAATTCACCCCTCCACTTT. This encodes CASSRENSPLHF.

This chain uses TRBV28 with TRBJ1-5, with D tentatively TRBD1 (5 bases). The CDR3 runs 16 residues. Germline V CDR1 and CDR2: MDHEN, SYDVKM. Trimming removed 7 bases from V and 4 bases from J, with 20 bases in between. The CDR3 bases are TGTGCCAGCATCCCCTGGGACTCCCTGGGAAATCAGCCCCAGCATTTT. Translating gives CASIPWDSLGNQPQHF.

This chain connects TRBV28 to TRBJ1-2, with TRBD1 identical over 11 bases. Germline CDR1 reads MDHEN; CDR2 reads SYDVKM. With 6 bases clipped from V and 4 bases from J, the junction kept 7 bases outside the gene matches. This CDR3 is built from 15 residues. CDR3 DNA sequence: TGTGCCAGCAGCTACCCCGGGACAGGGGGCTATGGCTACACCTTC. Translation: CASSYPGTGGYGYTF.

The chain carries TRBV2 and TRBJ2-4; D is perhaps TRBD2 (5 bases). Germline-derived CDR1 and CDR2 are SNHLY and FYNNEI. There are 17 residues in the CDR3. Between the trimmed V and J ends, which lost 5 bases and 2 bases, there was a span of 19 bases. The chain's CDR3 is CASSSSYGGSTKNIQYF. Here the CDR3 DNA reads TGTGCCAGCAGTTCTTCTTACGGAGGCTCCACCAAAAACATTCAGTACTTC.

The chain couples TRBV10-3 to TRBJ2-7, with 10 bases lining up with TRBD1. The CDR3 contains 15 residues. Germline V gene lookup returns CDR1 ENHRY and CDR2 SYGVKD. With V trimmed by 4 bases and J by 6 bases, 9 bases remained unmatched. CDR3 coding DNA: TGTGCCATCAGTGGACACCGGGACAGGGGAGGCGAGCAGTACTTC. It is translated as CAISGHRDRGGEQYF.

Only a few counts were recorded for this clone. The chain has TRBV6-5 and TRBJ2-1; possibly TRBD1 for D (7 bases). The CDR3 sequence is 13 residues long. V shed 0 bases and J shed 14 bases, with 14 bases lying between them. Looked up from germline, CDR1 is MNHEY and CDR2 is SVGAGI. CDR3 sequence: CASSYSGGGKEFF. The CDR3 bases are TGTGCCAGCAGTTACTCAGGAGGGGGCAAGGAGTTCTTC.

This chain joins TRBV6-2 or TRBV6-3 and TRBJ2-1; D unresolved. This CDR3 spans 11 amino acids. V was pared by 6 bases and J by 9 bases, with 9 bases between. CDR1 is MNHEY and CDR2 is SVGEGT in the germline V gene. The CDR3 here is CASSILGEQFF. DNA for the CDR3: TGTGCCAGCAGCATCCTAGGTGAGCAGTTCTTC.

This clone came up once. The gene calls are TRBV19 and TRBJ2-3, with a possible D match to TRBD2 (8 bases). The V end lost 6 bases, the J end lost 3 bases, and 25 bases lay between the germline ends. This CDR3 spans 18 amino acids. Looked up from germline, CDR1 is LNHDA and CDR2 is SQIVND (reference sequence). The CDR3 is CASSPGQLSGRGTDTQYF. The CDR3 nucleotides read TGTGCCAGTAGCCCGGGACAGTTAAGCGGGAGAGGGACAGATACGCAGTATTTT.

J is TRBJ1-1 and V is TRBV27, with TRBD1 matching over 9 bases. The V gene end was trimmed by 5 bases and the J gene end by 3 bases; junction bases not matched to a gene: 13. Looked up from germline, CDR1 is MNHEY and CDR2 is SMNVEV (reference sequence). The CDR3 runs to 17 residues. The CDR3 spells CASSGRQGQGRYTEAFF. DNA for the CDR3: TGTGCCAGCAGTGGGCGCCAGGGACAGGGAAGATACACTGAAGCTTTCTTT.

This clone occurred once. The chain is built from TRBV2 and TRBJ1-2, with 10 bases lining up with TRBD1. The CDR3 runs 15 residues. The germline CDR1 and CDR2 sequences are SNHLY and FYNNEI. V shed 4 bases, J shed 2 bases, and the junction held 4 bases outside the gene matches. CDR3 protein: CASSGGTGANYGYTF. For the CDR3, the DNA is TGTGCCAGCAGTGGTGGGACAGGGGCGAACTATGGCTACACCTTC. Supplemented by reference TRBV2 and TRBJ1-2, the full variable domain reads EPEVTQTPSHQVTQMGQEVILRCVPISNHLYFYWYRQILGQKVEFLVSFYNNEISEKSEIFDDQFSVERPDGSNFTLKIRSTKLEDSAMYFCASSGGTGANYGYTFGSGTRLTVV.